This T cell receptor beta chain was captured in a study of T cells in localized non-small cell lung cancer. Study-level findings and limits: Without multi-region sequencing, intratumor heterogeneity could not be excluded. Uninvolved adjacent lung showed peak T cell clonality, exceeding tumor. Longer overall survival associated with higher blood T cell density; shorter survival with higher adjacent-lung clonality.

J lost 5 bases, V lost 4 bases, and 4 bases had no gene match. The germline V gene has CDR1 SGHTA and CDR2 FQGTGA. This CDR3 is built from 13 residues. Clones were read by immunoSEQ multiplex PCR, and TCRdb kept only the in-frame ones, dropping some. This table holds 45,000 to 65,000 clones, 80% found once. This clone was detected only once. Its antigen is unidentified. The chain joins TRBV7-3 to TRBJ1-1, with 7 bases aligning to TRBD1. This specimen was PBMCs, taken before any cancer treatment. This clonotype originated in a woman aged 35 to 69 with stage II lung adenocarcinoma. CDR3 coding DNA: TGTGCCAGCAGCTCGACAGGGTTGACTGAAGCTTTCTTT. This encodes CASSSTGLTEAFF. Together with reference TRBV7-3 and TRBJ1-1, the CDR3 gives the full variable domain: GAGVSQTPSNKVTEKGKYVELRCDPISGHTALYWYRQSLGQGPEFLIYFQGTGAADDSGLPNDRFFAVRPEGSVSTLKIQRTERGDSAVYLCASSSTGLTEAFFGQGTRLTVV.